The next 27 T cell receptor beta chains were all read from a single sample in a study of technical replicates of blood from four donors. Using immunoSEQ multiplex PCR, the repertoire was profiled, and TCRdb retains in-frame clones only, with some absent. The table lists roughly 65,000 clones, 70% to 90% of them singletons. The sample was PBMCs. Receptors were obtained from a human donor in good health. Some clones in this sample may be carry-over from other donors' samples.

The chain carries TRBV29-1 and TRBJ2-7; TRBD1 is a possible D gene (5 bases). Trimming left V 4 bases short and J 0 bases short, with 7 bases between. The CDR3 is made up of 12 amino acids. CDR1 SQVTM and CDR2 ANQGSEA come from the germline V gene. The CDR3 loop reads CSVGQSSYEQYF. The CDR3 region has the DNA TGCAGCGTTGGACAGAGCTCCTACGAGCAGTACTTC.

The rearrangement joins TRBV27 to TRBJ1-4, with 10 bases aligning to TRBD1. In germline, CDR1 is MNHEY, CDR2 SMNVEV (reference sequence). The CDR3 length is 14 residues. The J segment lost 8 bases and the V segment lost 6 bases, leaving 6 bases of the junction unmatched. CDR3 sequence reads: CASSFGTGVEKLFF. CDR3 coding DNA: TGTGCCAGCAGCTTCGGGACAGGGGTAGAAAAACTGTTTTTT.

The genes are TRBV11-3 and TRBJ1-3; D unresolved. The CDR3 has 12 amino acids. Germline CDR1 SGHNT, CDR2 YENEEA. The V end lost 5 bases, the J end lost 1 base, and 3 bases lay between the germline ends. The CDR3 DNA is TGTGCCAGCAGCCAATCTGGAAACACCATATATTTT. This sequence encodes CASSQSGNTIYF.

CDR3 coding DNA: TGCGCCAGCAGCCCGGTACCGGGCACCGGGGAGCTGTTTTTT. Residues: CASSPVPGTGELFF. This chain links TRBV5-1 with TRBJ2-2, with D hard to call. V was pared by 4 bases and J by 4 bases, with 11 bases between. Germline V CDR1 and CDR2: SGHRS, YFSETQ. The CDR3 consists of 14 residues.

The chain couples TRBV5-1 to TRBJ2-7; D not certain. Trimming pared 4 bases from V and 3 bases from J, leaving 14 bases between. Germline CDR1 is SGHRS and CDR2 is YFSETQ. The CDR3 spans 14 residues. Written as DNA, the CDR3 is TGCGCCAGCAGCAGCCTCAGTCGGAGCTACGAGCAGTACTTC. Its protein product is CASSSLSRSYEQYF.

The chain recombines TRBV19 with TRBJ2-2; TRBD1 aligns across 7 bases. Trimming took 5 bases from V and 2 from J; bases not matched to a gene: 5. CDR1 LNHDA and CDR2 SQIVND come from the germline V gene (reference sequence). There are 15 residues in the CDR3. Written as DNA, the CDR3 is TGTGCCAGTAGTGGGGGACAGTTAAACACCGGGGAGCTGTTTTTT. It translates to CASSGGQLNTGELFF.

This chain joins TRBV5-4 and TRBJ1-2; unclear D gene. V was cut by 3 bases and J by 8 bases, with 17 bases left in between. Germline V gives CDR1 SGHNT, CDR2 YYREEE (reference sequence). This CDR3 contains 14 residues. The CDR3 bases are TGTGCCAGCAGCTGGGAGGGCATATCGCAGGGCTACACCTTC. It encodes CASSWEGISQGYTF.

A word on this clone: The identical CDR3 is also encoded by other nucleotide sequences in the sample. V gene TRBV7-9 combines with J gene TRBJ2-2; 10 bases are shared with TRBD2. Germline V CDR1 and CDR2: SEHNR, FQNEAQ (reference sequence). V lost 1 base to trimming and J lost 5 bases; unmatched junction nucleotides: 1. This CDR3 comprises 15 residues. Here the CDR3 DNA reads TGTGCCAGCAGCTTAGGACTAGCGGGTACCGGGGAGCTGTTTTTT. It codes for CASSLGLAGTGELFF.

The rearrangement joins TRBV5-4 to TRBJ2-3, with D possibly matching TRBD1 (5 bases). The V and J ends lost 0 bases and 3 bases respectively, with 14 bases between them. CDR1 is SGHNT and CDR2 is YYREEE in the germline V gene (reference sequence). The CDR3 runs 16 residues. CDR3 DNA sequence: TGTGCCAGCAGCTTGGGTGCGGCGACAGCAACAGATACGCAGTATTTT. It yields the protein CASSLGAATATDTQYF.

The V call is TRBV7-2, the J call TRBJ1-6, with D possibly being TRBD1 (6 bases). Germline lookup yields CDR1 SGHTA and CDR2 FQGNSA. V was shortened by 5 bases and J by 8 bases, with 10 bases between the two germline ends. The CDR3 length is 13 residues. CDR3 loop: CASSPRTDSPLHF. The CDR3 coding sequence is TGTGCCAGCAGCCCCCGGACAGATTCACCCCTCCACTTT.

This clone was seen a few times. This CDR3 reads CASSVARSGGLEDYTF. In DNA form, the CDR3 reads TGTGCCAGCAGCGTAGCTCGATCGGGGGGACTGGAAGACTACACCTTC. The rearrangement links TRBV9 to TRBJ1-2; maybe TRBD1 (5 bases). The germline V gene has CDR1 SGDLS and CDR2 YYNGEE. Trimming took off 0 bases at V and 10 bases at J, with 22 bases between the two ends. The CDR3 has 16 amino acids.

The genes are TRBV19 and TRBJ2-7, with TRBD2 matching over 12 bases. The CDR3 covers 16 residues. Trimming at V came to 6 bases and at J to 4 bases, leaving 10 bases not matched to a gene. The germline V gene encodes CDR1 LNHDA and CDR2 SQIVND (reference sequence). The CDR3 nucleotides are TGTGCCAGTAGCCCCTTAGGACTAGCGGGGTCTTACGAGCAGTACTTC. As protein: CASSPLGLAGSYEQYF.

This clone was found once. The chain carries TRBV18 and TRBJ2-1; 10 positions agree with TRBD2. From germline, CDR1 is KGHSH and CDR2 LQKENI. The V and J ends lost 3 bases and 8 bases, in that order; junction bases with no gene match: 7. The CDR3 covers 15 residues. The CDR3 bases are TGTGCCAGCTCACCCTGGACTAGCGGCGGAGATGAGCAGTTCTTC. It specifies CASSPWTSGGDEQFF.

This clone has just one count. The V gene is TRBV7-2, the J gene TRBJ2-4; 10 bases fit TRBD1. This CDR3 is built from 17 residues. Germline V gene sequence: CDR1 SGHTA, CDR2 FQGNSA. V was pared by 5 bases and J by 7 bases, with 14 bases of the junction left unmatched. This chain's CDR3 is CASSPTPISGQGNIQYF. CDR3 DNA sequence: TGTGCCAGCAGCCCCACCCCAATATCGGGACAGGGGAACATTCAGTACTTC.

The CDR3 sequence is CASSSLRSAGETQYF. In DNA, the CDR3 is TGTGCCAGCAGCTCCCTTCGGAGCGCGGGGGAGACCCAGTACTTC. This rearrangement joins TRBV7-9 to TRBJ2-5, with D maybe TRBD2 (6 bases). This CDR3 has 15 amino acids. V lost 4 bases and J 5 bases, leaving 17 bases between the germline ends. The germline gives CDR1 SEHNR, CDR2 FQNEAQ (reference sequence).

This chain uses TRBV2 with TRBJ2-7, with 11 positions matching TRBD2. The junction had 5 bases not matched to a gene; V was cut back by 5 bases and J by 2 bases. The CDR3 has 15 residues. Germline V lookup: CDR1 SNHLY, CDR2 FYNNEI. In DNA form, the CDR3 reads TGTGCCAGCAGTTTAGCGGGGGGGAGCACCTACGAGCAGTACTTC. This translates into CASSLAGGSTYEQYF. Supplemented by reference TRBV2 and TRBJ2-7, the full variable domain reads EPEVTQTPSHQVTQMGQEVILRCVPISNHLYFYWYRQILGQKVEFLVSFYNNEISEKSEIFDDQFSVERPDGSNFTLKIRSTKLEDSAMYFCASSLAGGSTYEQYFGPGTRLTVT.

This chain connects TRBV4-2 to TRBJ1-2, with a weak D call TRBD1 (5 bases). This CDR3 comprises 15 residues. V was cut by 1 base and J by 8 bases, with 17 bases left in between. Germline-derived CDR1 and CDR2 are LGHNA and YNFKEQ. CDR3 in amino acids: CASSQVGQGLVGYTF. In DNA, the CDR3 is TGTGCCAGCAGCCAAGTCGGTCAGGGCCTTGTCGGCTACACCTTC.

The chain is built from TRBV7-2 and TRBJ1-1, with D hard to call. The V gene's germline CDR1 is SGHTA and CDR2 FQGNSA. The germline V and J ends were trimmed by 5 bases and 5 bases, with 12 bases remaining between them. The CDR3 spans 13 residues. DNA of the CDR3: TGTGCCAGCAGCAACACCCCGGGGACTGAAGCTTTCTTT. It codes for CASSNTPGTEAFF.

This clone has only a few counts. This chain links TRBV30 with TRBJ1-5; maybe TRBD1 (6 bases). Germline CDR1 and CDR2: GTSNPN and SVGIG (reference sequence). V lost 2 bases, J lost 6 bases, and 14 bases lay in between. This CDR3 is built from 14 residues. CDR3 nucleotides: TGTGCCTGGAGTCGGGAACAGGGCGGTCAGCCCCAGCATTTT. Translation gives CAWSREQGGQPQHF.

The CDR3 region has the DNA TGTGCCAGCAGTTTATCAGCCTCTTTCATCGAGCAGTACTTC. This gives the protein CASSLSASFIEQYF. The chain links TRBV27 to TRBJ2-7; D gene unclear. The CDR3 is 14 amino acids. CDR1 MNHEY and CDR2 SMNVEV come from the germline V gene (reference sequence). V was trimmed by 0 bases and J by 6 bases, leaving 12 bases between them.

In this sample, this clone turned up a few times. This sequence joins TRBV18 and TRBJ1-6, with TRBD1 identical over 7 bases. The CDR3 totals 18 residues. Germline V CDR1 and CDR2: KGHSH, LQKENI. The V segment lost 5 bases and the J segment 5 bases; nucleotides outside the gene matches: 15. CDR3 amino acids: CASSSIRVRGPNNSPLHF. In DNA form, the CDR3 reads TGTGCCAGCTCATCGATCCGGGTGAGGGGGCCAAATAATTCACCCCTCCACTTT.

The V call is TRBV5-1, the J call TRBJ1-3; weak D call: TRBD1 (5 bases). The CDR3 sequence is 13 residues long. V dropped 4 bases and J dropped 4 bases, with 9 bases sitting between them. CDR1 is SGHRS, CDR2 YFSETQ, per germline. The CDR3 loop reads CASSARGGNTIYF. In DNA form, the CDR3 reads TGCGCCAGCAGCGCCCGGGGGGGAAACACCATATATTTT.

The CDR3 here is CASSSAGTGGSPEQYF. CDR3 nucleotides: TGCGCCAGCAGCTCGGCCGGGACAGGGGGCTCCCCGGAGCAGTACTTC. V and J are TRBV5-1 and TRBJ2-7; 12 bases are shared with TRBD1. The CDR3 consists of 16 residues. Germline CDR1 reads SGHRS; CDR2 reads YFSETQ. V lost 3 bases, J lost 7 bases, and 11 bases stayed unmatched.

The rearrangement joins TRBV19 to TRBJ2-3; 8 bases line up with TRBD1. Germline assignment: CDR1 LNHDA and CDR2 SQIVND (reference sequence). V lost 3 bases, J lost 3 bases, and 8 bases stayed unmatched. This CDR3 is 16 amino acids long. The CDR3 DNA follows: TGTGCCAGTAGTATGAGCAGGGGGCTTCCGACAGATACGCAGTATTTT. Its translation is CASSMSRGLPTDTQYF.

V and J are TRBV4-3 and TRBJ2-3; 10 positions agree with TRBD2. CDR1 is LGHNA, CDR2 YSLEER, per germline. The CDR3 loop spans 17 amino acids. V lost 0 bases and J lost 9; bases outside the gene matches: 12. The CDR3 spells CASSQDRASGGISTQYF. In DNA, the CDR3 is TGCGCCAGCAGCCAAGATAGGGCTAGCGGGGGCATCTCAACGCAGTATTTT.

This rearrangement joins TRBV11-2 to TRBJ2-2, with TRBD2 identical over 16 bases. The CDR3 sequence is 17 residues long. The germline CDR1 and CDR2 sequences are SGHAT and FQNNGV. J gave up 0 bases and V 6 bases, and 1 base lay outside the gene matches. The CDR3 DNA follows: TGTGCCAGCAGGGGGACTAGCGGGGGGGCGAACACCGGGGAGCTGTTTTTT. Its translation: CASRGTSGGANTGELFF. The whole variable domain, filled in from reference TRBV11-2 and TRBJ2-2, reads EAGVAQSPRYKIIEKRQSVAFWCNPISGHATLYWYQQILGQGPKLLIQFQNNGVVDDSQLPKDRFSAERLKGVDSTLKIQPAKLEDSAVYLCASRGTSGGANTGELFFGEGSRLTVL.

A single count supports this clone. The J gene is TRBJ2-2, the V gene TRBV5-5; D unresolved. This CDR3 spans 15 amino acids. Germline V gene lookup returns CDR1 SGHKS and CDR2 YYEKEE (reference sequence). V was clipped by 0 bases and J by 8 bases, with 14 bases between them. The CDR3 here is CASSLAPLATGELFF. Written as DNA, the CDR3 is TGTGCCAGCAGCTTGGCCCCACTCGCGACTGGGGAGCTGTTTTTT.